The text below deals with one T cell receptor beta chain. TCRdb re-analysed the 5' RACE reads in MiXCR, keeping a single row per CDR3 protein. The data contain hundreds of thousands of distinct CDR3 sequences, under 30% of them seen just once; the ten biggest clones take up approximately 15%. The source of the sample is a study of T-cell memory formation after mild COVID-19. The CDR3 totals 14 residues. Trimming cost V 5 bases and J 1 base, with 12 bases left between them. The V gene's germline CDR1 is SGHAT and CDR2 FQNNGV. The sample taken for sequencing was PBMCs or a T cell subset sorted from them (not recorded which). The chain carries TRBV11-2 and TRBJ2-7; weak D call: TRBD1 (5 bases). The TCR sequence derives from an adult woman who had mild COVID-19 (a few samples of this study predate the infection). Cell type and time point are not known. CDR3 sequence (DNA): TGTGCCAGCAGCGACCTCAGGGCGTCCTACGAGCAGTACTTC. It yields the protein CASSDLRASYEQYF.